Below are 22 T cell receptor beta chains sequenced from a single sample in a study of OX40 agonist ivuxolimab in advanced cancers. The table came from immunoSEQ multiplex PCR; TCRdb's copy has only in-frame clones and leaves some out. The sample lists 70,000 to 100,000 clones, over 80% seen once, with about 7% in the top ten. Sequenced here: CD4+ or CD8+ T cells sorted from blood, sampled in a trial of the OX40 agonist ivuxolimab. Receptors were obtained from an adult with an advanced solid tumor such as melanoma, head and neck, liver or kidney cancer.

V gene TRBV6-6 combines with J gene TRBJ2-7, with TRBD2 matching 7 bases. V was clipped by 4 bases and J by 5 bases; unmatched bases: 8. Germline V lookup: CDR1 MNHNY, CDR2 SVGAGI (reference sequence). The CDR3 is 14 residues long. The CDR3 spells CASSWEGLIDEQYF. CDR3 coding DNA: TGTGCCAGCAGTTGGGAGGGACTAATAGACGAGCAGTACTTC.

This clone was detected only once. This rearrangement joins TRBV19 to TRBJ2-2; 13 nucleotides line up with TRBD2. The V segment lost 4 bases and the J segment 6 bases; nucleotides outside the gene matches: 11. In germline, CDR1 is LNHDA, CDR2 SQIVND (reference sequence). This CDR3 has 18 residues. The CDR3 nucleotides read TGTGCCAGTAGTAGCAAACTAGCGGGAGGGCCCGCGGCCGGGGAGCTGTTTTTT. Its translation: CASSSKLAGGPAAGELFF.

This rearrangement joins TRBV19 to TRBJ1-3; possibly TRBD1 for D (6 bases). The length of the CDR3 is 16 residues. Germline V lookup: CDR1 LNHDA, CDR2 SQIVND (reference sequence). V was cut by 10 bases and J by 4 bases, with 23 bases left in between. CDR3 DNA: TGTGCCACCCACGCCGGGCAGGGGAATTCCGGAAACACCATATATTTT. Encoded protein: CATHAGQGNSGNTIYF. The full variable domain, in which reference TRBV19 and TRBJ1-3 provide the parts outside the CDR3, is DGGITQSPKYLFRKEGQNVTLSCEQNLNHDAMYWYRQDPGQGLRLIYYSQIVNDFQKGDIAEGYSVSREKKESFPLTVTSAQKNPTAFYLCATHAGQGNSGNTIYFGEGSWLTVV.

DNA for the CDR3: TGTGCCAGCAGTTACTCTGGACTAACCTACTACAATGAGCAGTTCTTC. This codes for CASSYSGLTYYNEQFF. The gene calls are TRBV6-5 and TRBJ2-1, with a tentative D call TRBD2 (6 bases). Per germline, CDR1 MNHEY and CDR2 SVGAGI. This CDR3 has 16 amino acids. Trimming pared 0 bases from V and 3 bases from J, leaving 12 bases between.

The chain employs TRBV7-9 and TRBJ1-1; D might be TRBD1 (5 bases). CDR1 SEHNR and CDR2 FQNEAQ come from the germline V gene (reference sequence). Trimming removed 0 bases at V and 4 bases at J, with 12 bases between. This CDR3 spans 15 amino acids. CDR3 nucleotide sequence: TGTGCCAGCAGCTTAGCTTCGGCCGGGGGCACTGAAGCTTTCTTT. It yields the protein CASSLASAGGTEAFF.

The gene calls are TRBV4-2 and TRBJ2-7; 8 bases are shared with TRBD2. Germline V gives CDR1 LGHNA, CDR2 YNFKEQ. V dropped 3 bases and J dropped 0; count of bases not matched to a gene: 13. The CDR3 totals 18 residues. This chain's CDR3 is CASSHAYAGGLSSYEQYF. CDR3 in DNA: TGTGCCAGCAGCCACGCCTACGCGGGGGGCCTCAGCTCCTACGAGCAGTACTTC.

The chain uses TRBV18 and TRBJ2-7; 10 bases map to TRBD2. V was clipped by 2 bases and J by 0 bases; unmatched bases: 10. This CDR3 region has 18 residues. Germline V CDR1 and CDR2: KGHSH, LQKENI. The CDR3, as DNA: TGTGCCAGCTCACCATCCAGCGGGAGGGCCTCAGGCTCCTACGAGCAGTACTTC. Protein product: CASSPSSGRASGSYEQYF.

The V and J genes are TRBV19 and TRBJ2-1; D tentatively fits TRBD1 or TRBD2 (5 bases each). In germline, CDR1 is LNHDA, CDR2 SQIVND (reference sequence). This CDR3 contains 14 residues. Deletions cut 5 bases from V and 5 bases from J, with 13 bases between. In DNA, the CDR3 is TGTGCCAGTAGTTCCGGGACGCCACACAATGAGCAGTTCTTC. As protein: CASSSGTPHNEQFF.

V is TRBV5-8 and J is TRBJ2-1; 8 positions match TRBD1. Losses at the gene ends were 9 bases for V and 3 bases for J; bases not matched to a gene: 2. The CDR3 is made up of 12 amino acids. Germline V CDR1 and CDR2: SGHTS, YDEGEE. This CDR3 is CATDRGYNEQFF. Here the CDR3 DNA reads TGTGCCACCGACAGGGGCTACAATGAGCAGTTCTTC.

CDR3 in amino acids: CASTGGTYEQYF. As DNA, the CDR3 is TGTGCCAGTACAGGGGGAACCTACGAGCAGTACTTC. This chain uses TRBV25-1 with TRBJ2-7, with 8 bases aligning to TRBD1. This CDR3 region has 12 residues. Germline-derived CDR1 and CDR2 are MGHDK and SYGVNS. After removal of 9 bases from V and 2 bases from J, the junction contained 3 bases not matched to a gene.

The chain couples TRBV30 to TRBJ2-7; D may be TRBD2 (6 bases). Germline V gene data show CDR1 as GTSNPN and CDR2 as SVGIG (reference sequence). This CDR3 is built from 11 residues. V was trimmed by 7 bases and J by 3 bases, leaving 10 bases between them. CDR3 sequence (DNA): TGTGCCTTGCAGGACTACTACGAGCAGTACTTC. This encodes CALQDYYEQYF.

The J gene is TRBJ2-7, the V gene TRBV5-1; D gene unclear. V shed 3 bases and J shed 2 bases, with 15 bases lying between them. Germline CDR1 is SGHRS and CDR2 is YFSETQ. This CDR3 contains 15 residues. The CDR3 region has the DNA TGCGCCAGCAGCTCTCCCATGACTGGAACCTACGAGCAGTACTTC. Protein sequence: CASSSPMTGTYEQYF.

V and J are TRBV27 and TRBJ1-1; TRBD1 might be the D (5 bases). Germline assignment: CDR1 MNHEY and CDR2 SMNVEV (reference sequence). The CDR3 is 13 residues long. Deletions cut 7 bases from V and 4 bases from J, with 13 bases between. The CDR3 region is CASTPRGGTEAFF. For the CDR3, the DNA is TGTGCCAGCACCCCCCGGGGGGGCACTGAAGCTTTCTTT.

This rearrangement joins TRBV5-4 to TRBJ2-1, with 8 bases fitting TRBD2. The CDR3 contains 17 residues. J gave up 8 bases and V 4 bases, and 17 bases lay outside the gene matches. Germline V gene sequence: CDR1 SGHNT, CDR2 YYREEE (reference sequence). The CDR3 nucleotides read TGTGCCAGCAGCCCCCCGGGGGGGACACCGGATCGACATGAGCAGTTCTTC. It specifies CASSPPGGTPDRHEQFF.

The chain uses TRBV19 and TRBJ2-1; TRBD2 matches at 15 bases. Germline values: CDR1 LNHDA, CDR2 SQIVND (reference sequence). This CDR3 spans 15 amino acids. With 6 bases clipped from V and 8 bases from J, the junction kept 5 bases outside the gene matches. The CDR3: CASSWTSGRAHEQFF. The DNA of the CDR3 is TGTGCCAGTAGCTGGACTAGCGGGAGGGCGCATGAGCAGTTCTTC.

J is TRBJ2-3 and V is TRBV5-4; D not certain. V lost 3 bases, J lost 4 bases, and 15 bases lay in between. CDR1 and CDR2 (germline): SGHNT, YYREEE (reference sequence). The CDR3 runs to 15 residues. This CDR3 is CASSSPILSADTQYF. The CDR3 DNA follows: TGTGCCAGCAGCTCGCCGATATTGAGCGCAGATACGCAGTATTTT.

This sequence joins TRBV4-1 and TRBJ2-7, with 7 bases identical to TRBD2. The CDR3 extends over 14 amino acids. The junction had 9 bases not matched to a gene; V was cut back by 4 bases and J by 6 bases. In germline, CDR1 is MGHRA, CDR2 YSYEKL. In DNA form, the CDR3 reads TGCGCCAGCAGCCGAGTTAGGGACTACCGCGAGCAGTACTTC. This encodes CASSRVRDYREQYF.

This chain uses TRBV4-1 with TRBJ2-3, with D perhaps assigned TRBD1 or TRBD2 (6 bases each). The CDR3 covers 14 residues. Between the trimmed V and J ends, which lost 2 bases and 4 bases, there was a span of 10 bases. Germline V gives CDR1 MGHRA, CDR2 YSYEKL. The CDR3 region is CASSQTGAADTQYF. CDR3 DNA sequence: TGCGCCAGCAGCCAAACGGGGGCGGCAGATACGCAGTATTTT.

The chain combines TRBV5-1 with TRBJ1-2; 9 bases are shared with TRBD1. CDR3 size: 14 residues. J lost 10 bases, V lost 10 bases, and 17 bases had no gene match. Germline CDR1 SGHRS, CDR2 YFSETQ. CDR3 bases: TGCGCCTGGACAGGGGCGGCGAGCTATATTGACTACACCTTC. This codes for CAWTGAASYIDYTF.

The chain links TRBV6-5 to TRBJ2-1; D call uncertain. Trimming shortened V by 2 bases and J by 6 bases, and 5 bases separated the two germline ends. The germline V gene has CDR1 MNHEY and CDR2 SVGAGI. CDR3 length: 12 amino acids. Written as DNA, the CDR3 is TGTGCCAGCAGTTACGGTACCAATGAGCAGTTCTTC. Its translation is CASSYGTNEQFF.

V gene TRBV5-4 combines with J gene TRBJ1-2, with unresolved D. The CDR3 runs 17 residues. CDR1 and CDR2 (germline): SGHNT, YYREEE (reference sequence). V was shortened by 0 bases and J by 3 bases, with 18 bases between the two germline ends. The CDR3 region is CASSLGGTHLNDYGYTF. The CDR3 DNA sequence: TGTGCCAGCAGCTTGGGGGGTACCCATTTAAATGACTATGGCTACACCTTC.

The gene calls are TRBV27 and TRBJ2-3; 9 positions match TRBD1. Germline V gives CDR1 MNHEY, CDR2 SMNVEV (reference sequence). The CDR3 is 17 amino acids. Losses at the gene ends were 6 bases for V and 3 bases for J; bases not matched to a gene: 13. This CDR3 reads CASSGFNDRGKTDTQYF. CDR3 DNA: TGTGCCAGCAGCGGATTTAATGACAGGGGGAAAACAGATACGCAGTATTTT.